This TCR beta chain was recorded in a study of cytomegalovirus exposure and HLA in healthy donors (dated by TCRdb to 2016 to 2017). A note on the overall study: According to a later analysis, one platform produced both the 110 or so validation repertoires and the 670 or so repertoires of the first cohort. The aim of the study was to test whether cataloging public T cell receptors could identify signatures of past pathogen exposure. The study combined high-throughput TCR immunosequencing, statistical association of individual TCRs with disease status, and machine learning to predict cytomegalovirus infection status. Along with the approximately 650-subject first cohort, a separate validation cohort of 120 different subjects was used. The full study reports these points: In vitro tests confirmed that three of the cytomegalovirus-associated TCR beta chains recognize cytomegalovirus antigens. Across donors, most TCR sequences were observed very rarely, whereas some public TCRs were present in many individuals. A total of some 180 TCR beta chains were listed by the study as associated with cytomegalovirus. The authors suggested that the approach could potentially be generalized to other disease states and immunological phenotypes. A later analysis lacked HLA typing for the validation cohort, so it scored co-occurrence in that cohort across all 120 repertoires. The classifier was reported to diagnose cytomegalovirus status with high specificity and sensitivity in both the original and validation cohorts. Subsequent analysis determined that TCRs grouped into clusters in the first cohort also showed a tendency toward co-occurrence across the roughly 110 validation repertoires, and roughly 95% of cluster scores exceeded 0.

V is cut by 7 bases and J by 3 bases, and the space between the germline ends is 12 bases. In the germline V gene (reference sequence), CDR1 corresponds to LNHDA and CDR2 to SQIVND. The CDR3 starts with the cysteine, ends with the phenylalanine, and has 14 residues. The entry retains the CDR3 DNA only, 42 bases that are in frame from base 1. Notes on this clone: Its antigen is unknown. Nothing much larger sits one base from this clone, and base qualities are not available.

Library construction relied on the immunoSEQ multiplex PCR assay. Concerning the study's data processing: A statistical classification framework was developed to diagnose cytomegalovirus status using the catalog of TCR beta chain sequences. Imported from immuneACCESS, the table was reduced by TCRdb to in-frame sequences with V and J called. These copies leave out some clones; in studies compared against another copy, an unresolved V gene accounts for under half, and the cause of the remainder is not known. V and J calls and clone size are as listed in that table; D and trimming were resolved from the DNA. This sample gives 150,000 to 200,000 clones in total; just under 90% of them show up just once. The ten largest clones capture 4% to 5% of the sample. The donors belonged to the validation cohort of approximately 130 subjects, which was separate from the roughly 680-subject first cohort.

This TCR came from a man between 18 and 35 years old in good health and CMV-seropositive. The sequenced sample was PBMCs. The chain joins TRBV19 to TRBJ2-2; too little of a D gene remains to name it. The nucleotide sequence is TGTGCCAGTACCCTAGGCGTTGACACCGGGGAGCTGTTTTTT. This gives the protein CASTLGVDTGELFF.